This TCR beta chain was profiled in a study of T cell responses to AZD1222 COVID-19 vaccine. The CDR3 consists of 14 residues. Looked up from germline, CDR1 is SGDLS and CDR2 is YYNGEE. J was trimmed by 4 bases and V by 6 bases; bases with no gene match: 1. The study, taken as a whole, reports: Repertoire sampling occurred only after the peak T cell response.

Assay: immunoSEQ multiplex PCR; the TCRdb copy retains only in-frame clones and omits some. The sample carries more than 60,000 clones, about 85% recorded once. This clone was seen only once. Its antigen is not known. The sequencing used peripheral blood, collected on day 0 of AZD1222 vaccination. The TCR originated in an adult in good health. The chain has TRBV9 and TRBJ1-6; 10 nucleotides agree with TRBD1. The CDR3 DNA sequence: TGTGCCAGCAAGGGACAGGGGTATAATTCACCCCTCCACTTT. Protein sequence: CASKGQGYNSPLHF.